This T cell receptor beta chain was sequenced during a study of Tregs in tolerant kidney transplant recipients. Study information: CD4+CD25+CD127- cells came from approximately three-day belatacept mixed lymphocyte reactions, some with approximately 5-day graft donor restimulation. Recipient cells were told from donor cells by antibody staining.

Germline V lookup: CDR1 MNHEY, CDR2 SMNVEV (reference sequence). CDR3 length: 15 amino acids. Trimming took 1 base from V and 0 from J, leaving 9 bases between them. General observations from the study: Biological reproducibility was not directly addressed, but technical replication error appeared minimal. Few patients were studied, so findings need validation in larger groups.

About this clone: The antigen remains undetermined.

Sequencing used immunoSEQ multiplex PCR; TCRdb keeps in-frame clones, though not all of them. This table holds just over 30,000 clones, over 65% found once. The chain has TRBV27 and TRBJ1-1; D remains ambiguous. This clonotype was sampled from a human donor in good health. The sample consisted of Tregs from blood cultured with allogeneic cells. The CDR3 nucleotides read TGTGCCAGCAGTTTATTCCCCGGTATGAACACTGAAGCTTTCTTT. This encodes CASSLFPGMNTEAFF.